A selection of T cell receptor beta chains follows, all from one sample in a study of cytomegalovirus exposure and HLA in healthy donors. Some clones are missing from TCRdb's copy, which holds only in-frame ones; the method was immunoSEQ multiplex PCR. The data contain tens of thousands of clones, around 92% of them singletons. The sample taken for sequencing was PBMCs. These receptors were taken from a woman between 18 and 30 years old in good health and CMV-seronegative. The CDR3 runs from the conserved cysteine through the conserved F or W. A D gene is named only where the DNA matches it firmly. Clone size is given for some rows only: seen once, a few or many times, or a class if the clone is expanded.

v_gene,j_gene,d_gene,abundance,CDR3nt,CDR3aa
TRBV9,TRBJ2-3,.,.,TGTGCCAGCAGCGTAGCGGGTAGCACAGATACGCAGTATTTT,CASSVAGSTDTQYF
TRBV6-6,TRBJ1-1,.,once,TGTGCCAGCAGTTATCGAGTGAACACTGAAGCTTTCTTT,CASSYRVNTEAFF
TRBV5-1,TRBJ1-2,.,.,TGCGCCAGCAGCTTTAACCAGGTGACAAACTATGGCTACACCTTC,CASSFNQVTNYGYTF
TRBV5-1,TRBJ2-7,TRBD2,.,TGCGCTAGCAGCTTGGACGGGACTAGCGCCCTCGAGCAGTACTTC,CASSLDGTSALEQYF
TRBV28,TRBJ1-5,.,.,TGTGCCAGCAGTTTCTTTCAGGGCAGCAATCAGCCCCAGCATTTT,CASSFFQGSNQPQHF
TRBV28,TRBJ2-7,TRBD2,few,TGTGCCAGCAAGCGGGAGGGCTCCTACGAGCAGTACTTC,CASKREGSYEQYF
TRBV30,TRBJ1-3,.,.,TGTGCCTGGAGTAGGTTGGGGACCGGGGGCACCATATATTTT,CAWSRLGTGGTIYF
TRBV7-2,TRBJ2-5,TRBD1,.,TGTGCCAGCAGCTTAAGGCAGACAGGGACAGAGACCCAGTACTTC,CASSLRQTGTETQYF
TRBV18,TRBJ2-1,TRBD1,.,TGTGCCAGCTCATTTCCGGGACAGGGTTACAATGAGCAGTTCTTC,CASSFPGQGYNEQFF
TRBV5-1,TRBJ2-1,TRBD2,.,TGCGCCAGCAGCTATCCCGGGACTAGCGGAGCTGAGCAGTTCTTC,CASSYPGTSGAEQFF
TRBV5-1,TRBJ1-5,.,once,TGCGCCAGCAGCGCCTATGGGGGGGCACGTTCGCCCCAGCATTTT,CASSAYGGARSPQHF
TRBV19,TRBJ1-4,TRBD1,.,TGTGCCAGTAGTATCGACAGGGGCGGTGAAAAACTGTTTTTT,CASSIDRGGEKLFF
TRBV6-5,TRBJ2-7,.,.,TGTGCCAGCAGTTACTCTTTCTCGATGAGCTCCTACGAGCAGTACTTC,CASSYSFSMSSYEQYF
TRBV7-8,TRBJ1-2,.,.,TGTGCCAGCAGCCCCAGCGAGCTAGGCTACACCTTC,CASSPSELGYTF
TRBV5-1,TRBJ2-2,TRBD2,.,TGCGCCAGCAGCACTCCTAGCGGGGGGCCGTTCACCGGGGAGCTGTTTTTT,CASSTPSGGPFTGELFF
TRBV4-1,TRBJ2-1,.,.,TGCGCCAGCAGCCAGACAGGACTGACGACTATTTCGGAGCAGTTCTTC,CASSQTGLTTISEQFF
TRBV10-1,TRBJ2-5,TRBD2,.,TGCGCCAGCGCTAGCGGGCAAGAGACCCAGTACTTC,CASASGQETQYF
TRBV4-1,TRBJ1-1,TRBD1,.,TGCGCCAGCGGCTGGACAGGTGAAGCTTTCTTT,CASGWTGEAFF
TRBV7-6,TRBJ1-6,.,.,TGTGCCAGCAGCTTAAATCCGGCGGGGGTAGAGGAAAGTTCACCCCTCCACTTT,CASSLNPAGVEESSPLHF
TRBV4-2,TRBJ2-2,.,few,TGTGCCAGCAGCCAAGCGGGGGGCCACACCGGGGAGCTGTTTTTT,CASSQAGGHTGELFF